The 4 T cell receptor beta chains presented below share a single source sample, sequenced in a study of CD8 T cells in Susac syndrome. The authors reverse transcribed about 0.5 to 1 ug RNA with random hexamers. TCRdb reanalysed the immunoSEQ multiplex PCR reads using MiXCR and keeps one entry per CDR3 protein. The sample includes over 150,000 distinct CDR3 sequences, 85% to 95% seen only once; the top ten take 0.09% to 0.1%. Sequencing input: CD4+ T cells from PBMCs. These TCRs come from a human donor with Susac syndrome.

This chain connects TRBV29-1 to TRBJ1-1; a weak D match, TRBD1 (5 bases). The ends were cut back, 4 bases at V and 4 bases at J, with 10 bases in the middle. CDR3 length equals 12 residues. In germline, CDR1 is SQVTM, CDR2 ANQGSEA. CDR3 coding DNA: TGCAGCGTTGCGCAGGGCGTCACTGAAGCTTTCTTT. Amino acid sequence: CSVAQGVTEAFF.

V gene TRBV5-4 combines with J gene TRBJ1-4; weak D call: TRBD1 (5 bases). Between the trimmed V and J ends, which lost 1 base and 4 bases, there was a span of 11 bases. The CDR3 has 15 residues. Germline CDR1 SGHNT, CDR2 YYREEE (reference sequence). This chain's CDR3 is CASSLLSGGNEKLFF. The CDR3 DNA reads as TGTGCCAGCAGCTTGCTTTCTGGGGGTAATGAAAAACTGTTTTTT. Drawing the rest from reference TRBV5-4 and TRBJ1-4, the complete variable domain is ETGVTQSPTHLIKTRGQQVTLRCSSQSGHNTVSWYQQALGQGPQFIFQYYREEENGRGNFPPRFSGLQFPNYSSELNVNALELDDSALYLCASSLLSGGNEKLFFGSGTQLSVL.

This clonotype showed up just once. This chain uses TRBV15 with TRBJ1-2; no reliable D call. Germline loops: CDR1 LNHNV, CDR2 YYDKDF (reference sequence). V gave up 0 bases and J gave up 8 bases, with 7 bases separating them. The CDR3 sequence is 12 residues long. The CDR3 loop reads CATSRDHWGYTF. The DNA for the CDR3 is TGTGCCACCAGCAGAGATCACTGGGGCTACACCTTC.

The genes are TRBV28 and TRBJ2-4, with TRBD1 matching 7 bases. The CDR3 contains 14 residues. CDR1 and CDR2 from the germline V gene are MDHEN and SYDVKM. The ends lost 10 bases at V and 4 bases at J; junction bases unmatched: 10. CDR3 region: CATKEDRVKNIQYF. The CDR3 DNA reads TGTGCCACCAAAGAAGACAGGGTAAAAAACATTCAGTACTTC.